This TCR beta chain derives from a study of graft-versus-host responses after intestinal transplantation (dated by TCRdb to about 2021). A note on the overall study: Multivisceral, liver-intestinal, or isolated intestinal transplants were received by the recipients. A peak of at least 4% donor T cells among recipient peripheral blood mononuclear cells was the definition used for donor T cell macrochimerism. Instead of going to the commercial service, samples from a few later patients were sequenced in-house on an Illumina MiSeq and processed with MiXCR. Alloreactive clones were identified by sequencing pre-transplant mixed lymphocyte reaction products and comparing them with unstimulated pre-transplant donor and recipient T cells. Anti-thymocyte globulin induction was given to all recipients, followed by maintenance tacrolimus and steroids for about 3 years. Graft-versus-host and host-versus-graft alloreactive T cell clones were tracked in the graft, circulation and bone marrow after intestinal transplantation using bulk TCR-beta CDR3 sequencing. A cohort of 20 to 25 intestinal transplant recipients, including one retransplant, was enrolled, and 3 patients lacking pretransplant specimens were excluded.

Based on the germline V gene (reference sequence), the CDR1 and CDR2 sequences are SEHNR and FQNEAQ. The junction shows trimming of 1 base on V and 7 bases on J, plus 5 bases between the germline ends. The CDR3 starts with the cysteine, ends with the phenylalanine, and has 12 residues. Just the 36-base CDR3 DNA is kept, in frame starting at base 1. Blood samples were collected up to 4 times in the first month after transplant and then at least monthly when available. The research as a whole found: In patients with donor T cell macrochimerism, the allografts had high GvH to HvG T cell clonal ratios. Early after transplant, peak levels of circulating GvH clones were associated with declines in HvG clones. The relatively low number and heterogeneity of intestinal transplant patients limited the conclusions. GvH clones were found in recipient bone marrow, and some of the GvH clones appeared earlier in ileal mucosa or blood, which is consistent with an intestinal mucosal origin.

The library came from the immunoSEQ multiplex PCR assay. Adaptive Biotechnologies carried out high-throughput TCR-beta CDR3 sequencing of genomic DNA for most patients. Per the original workflow: Adaptive's ImmunoSEQ software was the source of the TCR sequencing data for 18 patients, while a few other patients were processed with MiXCR and VDJtools. CDR3 nucleotide sequences shared by donor and recipient were removed because the origin of these sequences could not be assigned. At least 2-fold expansion over unstimulated cells and a minimum CFSE-low frequency of 0.002% (template counts) or 0.001% (read counts) were required for clones to be classified as alloreactive. Mappable clones were those detected in sequenced pre-transplant spleen, lymph node, or MLR CFSE-low populations of the donor or recipient. Cumulative frequency of alloreactive clones was calculated as a percentage of all sequences weighted by copy number. The table was pulled from immuneACCESS by TCRdb, which kept in-frame rearrangements only. Such tables lose some clones; where checked, under half of the loss comes from unresolved V genes, and the rest has no known cause. That table furnishes V, J and clone size, whereas the DNA furnished D and trimming. Recorded for this sample are around 10,000 clones; around 92% of them occurred a single time. The ten largest clonotypes hold about 5.1% of the sample.

Notes on this clone: There is no known antigen for this receptor. Per-base quality was not reported, and no clone a single base away is much larger than it.

The chain employs TRBV7-9 and TRBJ2-1; no D gene is confidently identified. Sequenced here: PBMCs, sampled around 74 days after transplant. This TCR was recovered from a human patient who received an intestinal transplant, so some T cells may come from the graft donor. The nucleotide sequence reads TGTGCCAGCAGCTTAGGAGTGAATGAGCAGTTCTTC. It specifies CASSLGVNEQFF.